This T cell receptor beta chain is from a study of beta chain features in type 1 diabetes. CD45RO/CCR7/CD25/CD127/CD95/CD27 separated CD4+ naive, central memory, regulatory and stem cell-like memory cells by sorting. Study results and limitations: It was possible that PCR favored shorter templates, equally so in patients and controls. A moderate, significant TCRB CDR3 shortening appeared in type 1 diabetes across four CD4+ subsets.

This clone was detected many times. What it binds is not known. The V gene end was trimmed by 7 bases and the J gene end by 6 bases; junction bases not matched to a gene: 14. The germline V gene encodes CDR1 GTSNPN and CDR2 SVGIG (reference sequence). CDR3 length: 15 amino acids. The investigators reverse transcribed all of the isolated RNA, so they sequenced expressed TCRB transcripts. Measured with immunoSEQ multiplex PCR; TCRdb has only the in-frame clones, and not every one. The data contain 110,000 to 150,000 clones, less than 8.5% of them singletons. This chain connects TRBV30 to TRBJ1-5, with 8 bases matching TRBD1. Sequencing was performed on central memory CD4+ T cells from blood. The TCR sequence derives from a woman aged 25 to 39 in good health. The CDR3 DNA reads TGTGCCTTTACCCCAAGACAGGGGATCGGTCAGCCCCAGCATTTT. Translating gives CAFTPRQGIGQPQHF.